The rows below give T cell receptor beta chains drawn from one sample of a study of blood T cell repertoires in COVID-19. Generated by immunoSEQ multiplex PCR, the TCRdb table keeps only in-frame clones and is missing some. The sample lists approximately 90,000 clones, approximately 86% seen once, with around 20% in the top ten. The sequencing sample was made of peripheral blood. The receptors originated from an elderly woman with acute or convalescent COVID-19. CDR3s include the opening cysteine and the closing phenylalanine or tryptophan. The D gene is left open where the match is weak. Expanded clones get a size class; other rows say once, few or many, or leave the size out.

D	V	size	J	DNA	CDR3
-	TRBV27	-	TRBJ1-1	TGTGCCAGCAGCCTGCGCGGAATCGGCACTGAAGCTTTCTTT	CASSLRGIGTEAFF
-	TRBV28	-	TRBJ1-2	TGTGCCAGCAGTTTAGCCAGTAGGGGGAACTATGGCTACACCTTC	CASSLASRGNYGYTF
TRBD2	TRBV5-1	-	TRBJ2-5	TGCGCCAGCAGCTCTACTAGCGGGGGAGAGACCCAGTACTTC	CASSSTSGGETQYF
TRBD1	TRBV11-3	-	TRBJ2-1	TGTGCCAGCAGCTTCGACAGGGACAATGAGCAGTTCTTC	CASSFDRDNEQFF
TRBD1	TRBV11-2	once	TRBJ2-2	TGTGCCAGCAGCTTTGACAGGGCGGGCACCGGGGAGCTGTTTTTT	CASSFDRAGTGELFF
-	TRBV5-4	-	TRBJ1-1	TGTGCCAGCAGTTGGGGGCGGGTCACTGAAGCTTTCTTT	CASSWGRVTEAFF
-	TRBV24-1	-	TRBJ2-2	TGTGCCACCAGTGCCCGCGGGGTAGCCGGGGAGCTGTTTTTT	CATSARGVAGELFF
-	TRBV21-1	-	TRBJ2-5	TGTGCCAGCAGCAAAGAGGAACAGTTTGAGACCCAGTACTTC	CASSKEEQFETQYF
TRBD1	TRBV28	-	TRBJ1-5	TGTGCCAGCAGTTTTTCGACAGGGGCTTTCAATCAGCCCCAGCATTTT	CASSFSTGAFNQPQHF
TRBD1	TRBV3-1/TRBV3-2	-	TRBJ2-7	TGTGCCAGCAGCCACCGGGACAGGGCCTACGAGCAGTACTTC	CASSHRDRAYEQYF
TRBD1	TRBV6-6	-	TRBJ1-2	TGTGCCAGCAGAAAAGGGACAGGGGGCGATGGCTACACCTTC	CASRKGTGGDGYTF
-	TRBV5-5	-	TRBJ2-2	TGTGCCAGCAGCTTGGTATACGGTGGTACCGGGGAGCTGTTTTTT	CASSLVYGGTGELFF
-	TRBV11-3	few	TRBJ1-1	TGTGCCAGCAGCTTTTCGAGGACTGAAGCTTTCTTT	CASSFSRTEAFF
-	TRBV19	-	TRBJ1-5	TGTGCCAGTAGTATGGGGGGGGCGAGATCCAATCAGCCCCAGCATTTT	CASSMGGARSNQPQHF
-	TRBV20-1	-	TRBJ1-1	TGCAGTGCTAGACATACACGGGGAGCTTTCTTT	CSARHTRGAFF
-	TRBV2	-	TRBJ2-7	TGTGCCAGCAGGGACAGCCGAACTTACGAGCAGTACTTC	CASRDSRTYEQYF
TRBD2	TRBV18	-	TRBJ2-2	TGTGCCAGCTCACCCGGGACTACAAACACCGGGGAGCTGTTTTTT	CASSPGTTNTGELFF
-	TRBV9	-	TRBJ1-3	TGTGCCAGCAGCGTAGATCGGGGCACCATATATTTT	CASSVDRGTIYF
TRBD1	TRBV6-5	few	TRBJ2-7	TGTGCCAGCAGTTATACTGGACAGGTCAGAGGCGAGCAGTACTTC	CASSYTGQVRGEQYF
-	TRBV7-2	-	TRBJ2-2	TGTGCCAGCAGCCGTCAGATCACCGGGGAGCTGTTTTTT	CASSRQITGELFF
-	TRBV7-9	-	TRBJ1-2	TGTGCCAGCAGCCCCCAGACGTTTAGGATGGCCCTTGGGAGACGTGGCTACACCTTC	CASSPQTFRMALGRRGYTF
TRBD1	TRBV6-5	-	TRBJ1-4	TGTGCCAGCAGTTACTCGGCAGGGGGAGGCGAAAAACTGTTTTTT	CASSYSAGGGEKLFF
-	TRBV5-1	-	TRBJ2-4	TGCGCCAGCAGCTTGGCAGGGACTTCCAAAAACATTCAGTACTTT	CASSLAGTSKNIQYF
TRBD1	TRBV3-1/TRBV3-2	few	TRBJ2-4	TGTGCCAGCAGCGGGACAGCAGAAAACATTCAGTACTTT	CASSGTAENIQYF